This T cell receptor beta chain was sequenced in a study of vaccination and CD4 T cells after COVID-19. About the research overall: Cells received overlapping spike peptides from SARS-CoV-2, HCoV-NL63, HCoV-OC43 and HCoV-229E as stimulation.

Sequencing of DNA taken from cultured CD4+ T cells relied on the Oncomine TCR Beta short-read assay. TCRdb used MiXCR to reprocess the PCR reads, holding one entry per CDR3 protein. The sample lists 9,500 to 12,000 distinct CDR3 sequences, around three fifths occurring once. The V gene lost 0 bases and the J gene lost 2 bases, with 14 bases spanning the gap. The CDR3 has 16 amino acids. Germline-derived CDR1 and CDR2 are MNHEY and SVGAGI. This sample's treatment: roughly 11-day PBMC culture with coronavirus spike peptide pools or control peptides (ViraFEST assay). The positive PCR dates, which preceded the US Alpha, Beta and Delta variants, fell between March and December 2020. Broader study findings: 304 of 307 vaccine-specific clones from convalescent patients were spike mono-reactive.

With regard to this clonotype: The antigen is not known.

The receptor's source is a human donor who had recovered from COVID-19. Sequenced: CD4+ T cells from blood, cultured in vitro. This chain connects TRBV6-5 to TRBJ2-7; perhaps D is TRBD1 or TRBD2 (5 bases each). The CDR3 reads CASSYSSGAATYEQYF. DNA for the CDR3: TGTGCCAGCAGTTACTCGTCCGGGGCAGCAACCTACGAGCAGTACTTC.